This T cell receptor beta chain comes out of a study of blood T cells in healthy people across ages. Sample-barcoded 5' priming and a J-beta primer mix drove a second PCR of 7 to 11 cycles. No fewer than 2.5 million CDR3-containing paired-end reads came from each sample. TCRdb re-called the 5' RACE reads through MiXCR, storing one row per CDR3 protein. The table has around 800,000 distinct CDR3 sequences, under 45% seen once. In this sample, this clonotype turned up a few times. Its target is not known. The donors, healthy Caucasians from Russia, were aged about 6 to 95. Study-level points and caveats: Roughly linear declines in TCR beta diversity per million T cells occurred with age.

Sequenced material: blood. The receptor was derived from a man aged 55 to 70 in good health.

The CDR3 region has the DNA TGTGCCAGCAGGGGAGGGGGGAAAACCGAGCAGTACTTC. As protein: CASRGGGKTEQYF. The rearrangement uses TRBV2 and TRBJ2-7, with a tentative D call TRBD2 (7 bases). This CDR3 contains 13 residues. CDR1 is SNHLY, CDR2 FYNNEI, per germline. Trimming shortened V by 6 bases and J by 6 bases, and 15 bases separated the two germline ends. Using reference TRBV2 and TRBJ2-7 for the parts outside the CDR3, the full variable domain is EPEVTQTPSHQVTQMGQEVILRCVPISNHLYFYWYRQILGQKVEFLVSFYNNEISEKSEIFDDQFSVERPDGSNFTLKIRSTKLEDSAMYFCASRGGGKTEQYFGPGTRLTVT.